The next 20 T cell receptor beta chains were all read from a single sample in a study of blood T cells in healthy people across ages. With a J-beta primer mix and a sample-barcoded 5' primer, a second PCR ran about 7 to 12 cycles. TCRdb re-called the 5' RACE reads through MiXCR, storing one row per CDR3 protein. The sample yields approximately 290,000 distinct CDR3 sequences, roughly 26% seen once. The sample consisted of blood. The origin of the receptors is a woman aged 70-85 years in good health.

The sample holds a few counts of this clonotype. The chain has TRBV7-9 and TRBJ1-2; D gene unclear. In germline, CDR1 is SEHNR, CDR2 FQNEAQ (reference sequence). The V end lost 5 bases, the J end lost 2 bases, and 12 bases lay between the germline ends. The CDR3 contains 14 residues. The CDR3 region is CASSPQQKNYGYTF. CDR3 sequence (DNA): TGTGCCAGCAGCCCGCAGCAGAAAAACTATGGCTACACCTTC.

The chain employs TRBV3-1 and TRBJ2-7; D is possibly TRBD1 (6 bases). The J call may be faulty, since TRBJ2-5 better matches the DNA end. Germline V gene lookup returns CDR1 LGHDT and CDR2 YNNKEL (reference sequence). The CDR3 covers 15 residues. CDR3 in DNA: TGTGCCAGCAGGAAAAGGGGACAATGGCAAGAGACCCAGTACTTC. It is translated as CASRKRGQWQETQYF.

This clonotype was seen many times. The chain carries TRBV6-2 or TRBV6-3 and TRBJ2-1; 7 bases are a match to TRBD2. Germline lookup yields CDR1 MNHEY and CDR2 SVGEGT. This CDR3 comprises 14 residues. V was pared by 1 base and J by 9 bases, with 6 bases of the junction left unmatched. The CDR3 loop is CASSYWREQGEQFF. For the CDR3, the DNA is TGTGCCAGCAGTTACTGGCGGGAGCAGGGTGAGCAGTTCTTC.

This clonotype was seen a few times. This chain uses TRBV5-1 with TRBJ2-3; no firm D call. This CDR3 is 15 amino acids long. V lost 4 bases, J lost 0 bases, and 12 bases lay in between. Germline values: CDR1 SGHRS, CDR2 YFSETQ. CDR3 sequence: CASSVSGGSTDTQYF. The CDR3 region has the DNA TGCGCCAGCAGCGTGTCTGGCGGTAGCACAGATACGCAGTATTTT.

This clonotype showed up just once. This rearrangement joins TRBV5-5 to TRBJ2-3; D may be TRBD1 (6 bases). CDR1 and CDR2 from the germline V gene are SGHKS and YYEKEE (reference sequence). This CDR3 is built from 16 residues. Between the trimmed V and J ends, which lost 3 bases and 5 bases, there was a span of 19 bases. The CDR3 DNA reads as TGTGCCAGCAGCTCCGCTAAGACAGGTTTCGGAGATACGCAGTATTTT. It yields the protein CASSSAKTGFGDTQYF.

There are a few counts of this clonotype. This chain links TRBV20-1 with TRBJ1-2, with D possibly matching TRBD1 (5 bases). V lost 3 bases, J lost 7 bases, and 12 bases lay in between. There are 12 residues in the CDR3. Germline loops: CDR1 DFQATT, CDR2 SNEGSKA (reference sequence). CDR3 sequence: CSARAGPGGYTF. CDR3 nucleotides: TGCAGTGCTAGGGCGGGGCCGGGTGGCTACACCTTC.

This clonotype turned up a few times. CDR3 amino acids: CASRSTGLETQYF. DNA for the CDR3: TGTGCCAGCAGATCGACAGGGTTGGAGACCCAGTACTTC. The V call is TRBV12-3 or TRBV12-4, the J call TRBJ2-5; 7 positions match TRBD1. The CDR3 sequence is 13 residues long. J was trimmed by 5 bases and V by 6 bases; bases with no gene match: 6.

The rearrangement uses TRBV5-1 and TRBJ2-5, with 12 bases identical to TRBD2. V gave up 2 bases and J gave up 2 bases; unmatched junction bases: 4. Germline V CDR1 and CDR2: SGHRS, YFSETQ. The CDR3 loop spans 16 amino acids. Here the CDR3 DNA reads TGCGCCAGCAGCTTCATACTAGCGGGGGGTCAAGAGACCCAGTACTTC. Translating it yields CASSFILAGGQETQYF.

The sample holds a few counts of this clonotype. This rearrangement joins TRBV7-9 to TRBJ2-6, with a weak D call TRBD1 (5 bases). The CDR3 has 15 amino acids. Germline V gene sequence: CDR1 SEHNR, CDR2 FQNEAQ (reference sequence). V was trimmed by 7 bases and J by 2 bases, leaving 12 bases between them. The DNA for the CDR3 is TGTGCCAGCACCCCTAAGGGGACTGGGGCCAACGTCCTGACTTTC. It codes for CASTPKGTGANVLTF.

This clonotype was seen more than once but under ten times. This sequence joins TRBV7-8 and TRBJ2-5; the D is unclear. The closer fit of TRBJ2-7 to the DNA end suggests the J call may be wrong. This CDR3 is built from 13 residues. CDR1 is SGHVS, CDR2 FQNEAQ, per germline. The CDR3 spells CASSPFRAAEQYF. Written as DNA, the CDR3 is TGTGCCAGCAGCCCTTTTAGGGCCGCCGAGCAGTACTTC.

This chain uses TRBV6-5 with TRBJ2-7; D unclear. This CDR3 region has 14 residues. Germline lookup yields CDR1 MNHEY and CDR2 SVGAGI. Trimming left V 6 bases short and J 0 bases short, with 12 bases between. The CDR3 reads CASSLRHRSYEQYF. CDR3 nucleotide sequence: TGTGCCAGCAGCCTGCGACACCGCTCCTACGAGCAGTACTTC.

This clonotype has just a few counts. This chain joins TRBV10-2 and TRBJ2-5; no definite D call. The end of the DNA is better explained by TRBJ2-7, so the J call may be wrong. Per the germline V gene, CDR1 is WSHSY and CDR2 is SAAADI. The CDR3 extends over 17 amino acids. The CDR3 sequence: CASSGPVFRTRFYEQYF. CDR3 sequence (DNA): TGCGCCAGCAGTGGTCCAGTTTTCCGGACCCGCTTCTACGAGCAGTACTTC.

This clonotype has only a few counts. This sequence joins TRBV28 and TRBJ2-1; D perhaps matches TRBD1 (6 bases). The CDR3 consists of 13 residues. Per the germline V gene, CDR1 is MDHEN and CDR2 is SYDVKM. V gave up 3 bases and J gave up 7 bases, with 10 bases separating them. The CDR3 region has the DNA TGTGCCAGCAGTTTCAGGGGTCCGAATGAGCAGTTCTTC. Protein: CASSFRGPNEQFF.

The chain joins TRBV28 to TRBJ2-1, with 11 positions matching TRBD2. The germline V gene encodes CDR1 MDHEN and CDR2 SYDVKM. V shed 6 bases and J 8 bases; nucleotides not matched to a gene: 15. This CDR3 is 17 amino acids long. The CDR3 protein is CASSLISGRAGRDEQFF. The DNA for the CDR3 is TGTGCCAGCAGCCTAATTAGCGGGAGGGCCGGAAGGGATGAGCAGTTCTTC.

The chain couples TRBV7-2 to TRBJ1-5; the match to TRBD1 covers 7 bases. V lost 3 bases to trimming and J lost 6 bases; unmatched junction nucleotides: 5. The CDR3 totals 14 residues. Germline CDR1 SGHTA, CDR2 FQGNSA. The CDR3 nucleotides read TGTGCCAGCAGCTTGACAGGGTTTGGTCAGCCCCAGCATTTT. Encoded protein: CASSLTGFGQPQHF. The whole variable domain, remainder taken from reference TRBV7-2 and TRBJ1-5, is GAGVSQSPSNKVTEKGKDVELRCDPISGHTALYWYRQSLGQGLEFLIYFQGNSAPDKSGLPSDRFSAERTGGSVSTLTIQRTQQEDSAVYLCASSLTGFGQPQHFGDGTRLSIL.

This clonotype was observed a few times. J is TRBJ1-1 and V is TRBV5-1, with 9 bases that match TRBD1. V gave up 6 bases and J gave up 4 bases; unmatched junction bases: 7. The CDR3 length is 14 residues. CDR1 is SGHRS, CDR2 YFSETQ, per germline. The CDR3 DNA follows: TGCGCCAGCACCCAAACAGGGGGCCTCACTGAAGCTTTCTTT. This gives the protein CASTQTGGLTEAFF. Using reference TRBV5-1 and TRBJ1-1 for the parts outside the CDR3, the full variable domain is KAGVTQTPRYLIKTRGQQVTLSCSPISGHRSVSWYQQTPGQGLQFLFEYFSETQRNKGNFPGRFSGRQFSNSRSEMNVSTLELGDSALYLCASTQTGGLTEAFFGQGTRLTVV.

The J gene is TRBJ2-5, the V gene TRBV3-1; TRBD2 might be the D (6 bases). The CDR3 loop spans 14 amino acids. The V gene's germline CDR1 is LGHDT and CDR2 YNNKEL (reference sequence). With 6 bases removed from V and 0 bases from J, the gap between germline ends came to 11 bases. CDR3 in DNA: TGTGCCAGCAGTCGGGGCGGGGACCAAGAGACCCAGTACTTC. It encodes CASSRGGDQETQYF.

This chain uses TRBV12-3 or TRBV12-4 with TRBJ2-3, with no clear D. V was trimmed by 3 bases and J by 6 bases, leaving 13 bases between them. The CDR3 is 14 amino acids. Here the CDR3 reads CASSFRVSRDTQYF. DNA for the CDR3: TGTGCCAGCAGTTTTCGTGTTAGTCGGGATACGCAGTATTTT.

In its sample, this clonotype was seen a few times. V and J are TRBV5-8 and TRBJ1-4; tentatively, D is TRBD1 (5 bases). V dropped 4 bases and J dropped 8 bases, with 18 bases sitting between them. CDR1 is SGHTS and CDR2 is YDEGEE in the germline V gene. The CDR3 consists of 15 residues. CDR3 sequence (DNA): TGTGCCAGCAGCCAAAGGGACGCCCATTGGGAAAAACTGTTTTTT. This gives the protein CASSQRDAHWEKLFF.

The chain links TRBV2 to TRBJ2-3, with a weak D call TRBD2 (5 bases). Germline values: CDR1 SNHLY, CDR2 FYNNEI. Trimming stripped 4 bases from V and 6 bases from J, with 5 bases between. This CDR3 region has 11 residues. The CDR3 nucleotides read TGTGCCAGCAGTGGCGGGGATACGCAGTATTTT. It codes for CASSGGDTQYF.